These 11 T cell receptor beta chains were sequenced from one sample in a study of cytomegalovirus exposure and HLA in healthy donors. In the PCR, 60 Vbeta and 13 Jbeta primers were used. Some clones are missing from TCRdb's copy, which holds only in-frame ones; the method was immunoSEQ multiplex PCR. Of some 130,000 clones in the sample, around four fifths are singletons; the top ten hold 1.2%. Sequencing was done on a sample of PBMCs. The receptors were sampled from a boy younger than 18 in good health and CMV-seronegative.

CDR3 amino acids: CASSKRGPSYEQYF. The CDR3 nucleotides are TGTGCCAGCAGTAAAAGGGGTCCCTCCTACGAGCAGTACTTC. The V gene is TRBV6-5, the J gene TRBJ2-5; TRBD1 might be the D (5 bases). The end of the DNA is better explained by TRBJ2-7, so the J call may be wrong. The CDR3 is 14 residues long. Germline values: CDR1 MNHEY, CDR2 SVGAGI.

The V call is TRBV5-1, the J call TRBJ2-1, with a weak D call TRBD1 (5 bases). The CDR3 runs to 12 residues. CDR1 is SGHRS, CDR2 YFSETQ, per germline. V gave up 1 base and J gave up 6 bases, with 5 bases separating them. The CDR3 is CASSLQGNEQFF. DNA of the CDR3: TGCGCCAGCAGCTTGCAGGGCAATGAGCAGTTCTTC.

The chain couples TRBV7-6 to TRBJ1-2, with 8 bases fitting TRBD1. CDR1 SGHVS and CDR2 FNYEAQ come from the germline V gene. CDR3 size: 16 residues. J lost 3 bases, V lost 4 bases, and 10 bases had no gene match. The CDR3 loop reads CASSSFSRGQDYGYTF. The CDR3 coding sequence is TGTGCCAGCAGCTCATTCAGCAGGGGGCAGGACTATGGCTACACCTTC.

The CDR3 DNA follows: TGTGCCAGCAACCCGACCCGGACGGGGGAAACCTACGAGCAGTACTTC. The encoded protein is CASNPTRTGETYEQYF. The chain recombines TRBV6-6 with TRBJ2-7; tentative D call: TRBD2 (6 bases). Germline assignment: CDR1 MNHNY and CDR2 SVGAGI (reference sequence). Trimming shortened V by 7 bases and J by 2 bases, and 21 bases separated the two germline ends. The CDR3 is made up of 16 amino acids.

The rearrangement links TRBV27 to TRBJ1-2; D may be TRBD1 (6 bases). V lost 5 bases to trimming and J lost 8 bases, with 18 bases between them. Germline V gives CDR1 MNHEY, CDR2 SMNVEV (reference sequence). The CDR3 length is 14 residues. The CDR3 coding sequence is TGTGCCAGCAGTACCCCAGGGGACCGTGGGGGCTACACCTTC. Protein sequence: CASSTPGDRGGYTF.

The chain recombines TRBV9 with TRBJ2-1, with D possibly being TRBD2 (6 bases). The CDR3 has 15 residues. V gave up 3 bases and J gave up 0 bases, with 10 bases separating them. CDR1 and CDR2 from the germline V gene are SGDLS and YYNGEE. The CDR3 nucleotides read TGTGCCAGCAGCGGGGCGGGAAACTCCTACAATGAGCAGTTCTTC. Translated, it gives CASSGAGNSYNEQFF.

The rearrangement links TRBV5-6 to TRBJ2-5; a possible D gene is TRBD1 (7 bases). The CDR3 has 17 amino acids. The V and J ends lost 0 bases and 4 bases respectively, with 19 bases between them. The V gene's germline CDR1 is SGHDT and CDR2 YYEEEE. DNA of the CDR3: TGTGCCAGCAGCTTGGTCAGGGGGAGGCGAGTAGTAGAGACCCAGTACTTC. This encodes CASSLVRGRRVVETQYF. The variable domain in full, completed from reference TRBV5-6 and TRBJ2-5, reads DAGVTQSPTHLIKTRGQQVTLRCSPKSGHDTVSWYQQALGQGPQFIFQYYEEEERQRGNFPDRFSGHQFPNYSSELNVNALLLGDSALYLCASSLVRGRRVVETQYFGPGTRLLVL.

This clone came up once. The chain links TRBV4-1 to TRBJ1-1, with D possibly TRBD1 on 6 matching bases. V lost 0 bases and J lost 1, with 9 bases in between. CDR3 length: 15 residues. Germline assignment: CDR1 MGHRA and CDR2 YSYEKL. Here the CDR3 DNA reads TGCGCCAGCAGCCAAGATCCGGGACAGAACACTGAAGCTTTCTTT. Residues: CASSQDPGQNTEAFF.

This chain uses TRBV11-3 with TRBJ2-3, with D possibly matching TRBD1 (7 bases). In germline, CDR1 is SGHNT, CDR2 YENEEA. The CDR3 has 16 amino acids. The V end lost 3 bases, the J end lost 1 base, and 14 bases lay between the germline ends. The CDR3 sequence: CASSLGQRAGTDTQYF. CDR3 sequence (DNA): TGTGCCAGCAGCTTGGGACAGCGGGCAGGCACAGATACGCAGTATTTT.

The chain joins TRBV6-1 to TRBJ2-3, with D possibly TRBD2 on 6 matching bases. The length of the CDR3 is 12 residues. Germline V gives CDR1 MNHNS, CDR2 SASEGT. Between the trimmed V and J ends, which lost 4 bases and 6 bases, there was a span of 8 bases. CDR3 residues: CASSGLEDTQYF. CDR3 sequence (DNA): TGTGCCAGCAGTGGACTAGAGGATACGCAGTATTTT.

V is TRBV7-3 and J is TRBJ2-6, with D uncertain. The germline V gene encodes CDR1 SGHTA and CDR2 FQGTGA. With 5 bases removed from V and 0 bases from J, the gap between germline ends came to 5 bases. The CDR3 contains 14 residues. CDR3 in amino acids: CASSPSSGANVLTF. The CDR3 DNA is TGTGCCAGCAGCCCCTCCTCTGGGGCCAACGTCCTGACTTTC.